Below, 28 T cell receptor beta chains from the same sample are listed, as sequenced in a study of shared clonotypes between healthy human individuals. Data came from immunoSEQ multiplex PCR; TCRdb stores just in-frame clones and leaves some out. The table includes some 2.1 million clones, roughly 95% detected once. It was CD45RO-negative cells, positively selected for CCR7, that made up naive CD8 cells, with terminally differentiated effector memory CD45RA+ cells excluded. What was sequenced was naive CD8+ T cells from PBMCs. These receptors were collected from a man between 18 and 29 years old in good health. Some clones in this sample may be carry-over from other donors' samples.

This clone appeared a single time. CDR3 amino acids: CASSLGGGQTNTEAFF. For the CDR3, the DNA is TGTGCCAGCAGCTTAGGCGGGGGACAGACTAACACTGAAGCTTTCTTT. The chain employs TRBV11-2 and TRBJ1-1; 7 bases align to TRBD1. CDR1 SGHAT and CDR2 FQNNGV come from the germline V gene. J gave up 2 bases and V 1 base, and 7 bases lay outside the gene matches. This CDR3 is 16 amino acids long.

CDR3 loop: CASSSPPPLGGGDGYTF. CDR3 in DNA: TGTGCCAGCAGCTCTCCCCCGCCCTTGGGGGGCGGGGATGGCTACACCTTC. The chain carries TRBV9 and TRBJ1-2, with a tentative D call TRBD1 (6 bases). Germline V gene data show CDR1 as SGDLS and CDR2 as YYNGEE. This CDR3 is built from 17 residues. The V and J ends lost 4 bases and 6 bases respectively, with 25 bases between them.

This chain connects TRBV29-1 to TRBJ2-5; 10 bases map to TRBD2. Germline assignment: CDR1 SQVTM and CDR2 ANQGSEA. The ends lost 7 bases at V and 14 bases at J; junction bases unmatched: 13. CDR3 length: 12 amino acids. The CDR3 nucleotides read TGCAGCGCCCACAACCCCCTAGCGGGAGACTACTTC. This codes for CSAHNPLAGDYF.

The chain employs TRBV7-2 and TRBJ2-1; TRBD1 is a possible D gene (5 bases). The CDR3 loop spans 15 amino acids. Germline V CDR1 and CDR2: SGHTA, FQGNSA. V lost 0 bases to trimming and J lost 1 base, with 7 bases between them. The CDR3 coding sequence is TGTGCCAGCAGCTTAGCAGGGGCATCCTACAATGAGCAGTTCTTC. Amino acids: CASSLAGASYNEQFF. Full variable domain (missing parts from reference TRBV7-2 and TRBJ2-1): GAGVSQSPSNKVTEKGKDVELRCDPISGHTALYWYRQSLGQGLEFLIYFQGNSAPDKSGLPSDRFSAERTGGSVSTLTIQRTQQEDSAVYLCASSLAGASYNEQFFGPGTRLTVL.

The chain uses TRBV7-9 and TRBJ2-3; possible D gene TRBD2, 6 bases. Trimming took off 6 bases at V and 2 bases at J, with 15 bases between the two ends. Germline loops: CDR1 SEHNR, CDR2 FQNEAQ (reference sequence). The CDR3 covers 15 residues. This CDR3 is CASSQTGLHTDTQYF. The CDR3 DNA reads as TGTGCCAGCAGTCAGACGGGACTGCACACAGATACGCAGTATTTT. The entire variable domain, with the rest obtained from reference TRBV7-9 and TRBJ2-3, is as follows: DTGVSQNPRHKITKRGQNVTFRCDPISEHNRLYWYRQTLGQGPEFLTYFQNEAQLEKSRLLSDRFSAERPKGSFSTLEIQRTEQGDSAMYLCASSQTGLHTDTQYFGPGTRLTVL.

Regarding this clone: This same CDR3 is encoded by further DNA sequences in the sample. The V call is TRBV19, the J call TRBJ1-5; no reliable D call. With 2 bases removed from V and 2 bases from J, the gap between germline ends came to 7 bases. Germline V gives CDR1 LNHDA, CDR2 SQIVND (reference sequence). This CDR3 spans 14 amino acids. The CDR3: CASSIRDGNQPQHF. As DNA, the CDR3 is TGTGCCAGTAGTATACGAGACGGCAATCAGCCCCAGCATTTT.

The chain recombines TRBV7-9 with TRBJ2-5, with D unresolved. CDR3 length: 12 amino acids. Germline V gene lookup returns CDR1 SEHNR and CDR2 FQNEAQ (reference sequence). V was clipped by 0 bases and J by 7 bases, with 6 bases between them. CDR3 coding DNA: TGTGCCAGCAGCTTAGCGGACGGGACCCAGTACTTC. Translation gives CASSLADGTQYF.

This rearrangement joins TRBV29-1 to TRBJ1-1; a weak D match, TRBD1 (5 bases). Germline V lookup: CDR1 SQVTM, CDR2 ANQGSEA. Trimming took 3 bases from V and 6 from J, leaving 23 bases between them. This CDR3 is built from 16 residues. The DNA for the CDR3 is TGCAGCGTTGACCCACTGGCGGCCTTAAGGGACGCTGAAGCTTTCTTT. Its translation is CSVDPLAALRDAEAFF.

This clone was counted a single time. V usage is TRBV10-3 and J usage is TRBJ2-1; 9 bases are shared with TRBD2. V lost 0 bases and J lost 1; bases outside the gene matches: 7. The CDR3 contains 18 residues. Germline V gene data show CDR1 as ENHRY and CDR2 as SYGVKD. The CDR3: CAISESTPSGISYNEQFF. The CDR3 DNA sequence: TGTGCCATCAGTGAGTCGACTCCTAGCGGGATATCCTACAATGAGCAGTTCTTC.

The rearrangement joins TRBV7-9 to TRBJ2-1; possible D gene TRBD1, 6 bases. CDR1 is SEHNR and CDR2 is FQNEAQ in the germline V gene (reference sequence). This CDR3 comprises 19 residues. Trimming took 4 bases from V and 0 from J, leaving 22 bases between them. The CDR3 loop is CASSYRPGVWVGSYNEQFF. Here the CDR3 DNA reads TGTGCCAGCAGCTATCGGCCAGGGGTATGGGTGGGCTCCTACAATGAGCAGTTCTTC.

This clone was recorded only once. The V call is TRBV19, the J call TRBJ2-1, with TRBD2 identical over 11 bases. V was pared by 7 bases and J by 5 bases, with 16 bases of the junction left unmatched. Looked up from germline, CDR1 is LNHDA and CDR2 is SQIVND (reference sequence). The CDR3 has 18 amino acids. The CDR3 bases are TGTGCCAGTACAGGGGTAGCGGGAGGGCCGTCGGCTGACAATGAGCAGTTCTTC. Translating it yields CASTGVAGGPSADNEQFF.

This rearrangement joins TRBV7-9 to TRBJ2-5; 7 bases line up with TRBD1. Looked up from germline, CDR1 is SEHNR and CDR2 is FQNEAQ (reference sequence). This CDR3 contains 17 residues. The trim removed 5 bases at V and 0 bases at J, leaving 12 bases unmatched. CDR3 in DNA: TGTGCCAGCAGCCCAGGGACAGACCTACCCTACCAAGAGACCCAGTACTTC. This gives the protein CASSPGTDLPYQETQYF.

The J gene is TRBJ1-1, the V gene TRBV2, with 7 bases matching TRBD1. This CDR3 is built from 16 residues. Germline CDR1 and CDR2: SNHLY and FYNNEI. The trim removed 6 bases at V and 4 bases at J, leaving 14 bases unmatched. This CDR3 reads CASRVWDSSVGTEAFF. The CDR3 DNA reads TGTGCCAGCAGAGTTTGGGACAGTTCGGTAGGCACTGAAGCTTTCTTT.

The genes are TRBV15 and TRBJ1-5, with 7 nucleotides matching TRBD1. Germline values: CDR1 LNHNV, CDR2 YYDKDF (reference sequence). The CDR3 covers 13 residues. V was pared by 8 bases and J by 4 bases, with 5 bases of the junction left unmatched. The CDR3 coding sequence is TGTGCCACCGCGGGACAGCCAAATCAGCCCCAGCATTTT. It codes for CATAGQPNQPQHF. The complete variable domain, with remaining parts taken from reference TRBV15 and TRBJ1-5, reads DAMVIQNPRYQVTQFGKPVTLSCSQTLNHNVMYWYQQKSSQAPKLLFHYYDKDFNNEADTPDNFQSRRPNTSFCFLDIRSPGLGDTAMYLCATAGQPNQPQHFGDGTRLSIL.

The chain links TRBV28 to TRBJ2-2; D is perhaps TRBD2 (6 bases). Germline V gene sequence: CDR1 MDHEN, CDR2 SYDVKM. The CDR3 contains 18 residues. V was shortened by 7 bases and J by 6 bases, with 27 bases between the two germline ends. The CDR3 DNA reads as TGTGCCAGCACATTTGAAAGGAGGGTAATGTCAGATTCCGGGGAGCTGTTTTTT. It translates to CASTFERRVMSDSGELFF.

V usage is TRBV29-1 and J usage is TRBJ1-4, with D hard to call. CDR1 and CDR2 from the germline V gene are SQVTM and ANQGSEA. Trimming removed 5 bases at V and 6 bases at J, with 10 bases between. The CDR3 runs 12 residues. CDR3 nucleotides: TGCAGCGTTCGCAGAAGGGATGAAAAACTGTTTTTT. Translating gives CSVRRRDEKLFF.

This clone was seen only once. The chain combines TRBV6-5 with TRBJ1-3; possible D gene TRBD1, 5 bases. The CDR3 contains 15 residues. Germline-derived CDR1 and CDR2 are MNHEY and SVGAGI. The V end was cut by 6 bases, the J end by 0 bases, with 12 bases between. In DNA, the CDR3 is TGTGCCAGCAGCTCTCAGGGCCGCTCTGGAAACACCATATATTTT. Encoded protein: CASSSQGRSGNTIYF.

This clone was detected only once. The gene calls are TRBV5-1 and TRBJ2-2, with D unclear. CDR3 length: 14 residues. From germline, CDR1 is SGHRS and CDR2 YFSETQ. Trimming took 0 bases from V and 7 from J, leaving 10 bases between them. As DNA, the CDR3 is TGCGCCAGCAGCTTGGGGGCCCTGGACGGGGAGCTGTTTTTT. Translated: CASSLGALDGELFF. Supplemented by reference TRBV5-1 and TRBJ2-2, the full variable domain reads KAGVTQTPRYLIKTRGQQVTLSCSPISGHRSVSWYQQTPGQGLQFLFEYFSETQRNKGNFPGRFSGRQFSNSRSEMNVSTLELGDSALYLCASSLGALDGELFFGEGSRLTVL.

The V and J genes are TRBV7-8 and TRBJ2-3, with TRBD1 matching over 8 bases. V dropped 5 bases and J dropped 3; count of bases not matched to a gene: 7. The CDR3 is made up of 15 amino acids. CDR1 is SGHVS, CDR2 FQNEAQ, per germline. CDR3 sequence reads: CASSGRTGRTDTQYF. The CDR3 bases are TGTGCCAGCAGCGGACGGACAGGGAGGACAGATACGCAGTATTTT.

The chain links TRBV15 to TRBJ2-3; unclear D gene. Germline loops: CDR1 LNHNV, CDR2 YYDKDF (reference sequence). The CDR3 spans 15 residues. V dropped 0 bases and J dropped 11 bases, with 18 bases sitting between them. CDR3 loop: CATSREVFIDSGQYF. As DNA, the CDR3 is TGTGCCACCAGCAGAGAGGTTTTTATAGACTCCGGGCAGTATTTT.

Note on this clone: This specimen includes other DNA sequences encoding the same CDR3. The chain employs TRBV11-2 and TRBJ2-7; no clear D. Trimming removed 1 base at V and 2 bases at J, with 6 bases between. Germline values: CDR1 SGHAT, CDR2 FQNNGV. This CDR3 is 13 amino acids long. The CDR3 coding sequence is TGTGCCAGCAGCTTAGGGATCACCTACGAGCAGTACTTC. Translated, it gives CASSLGITYEQYF.

The chain uses TRBV7-8 and TRBJ2-1; D gene unclear. The CDR3 sequence is 12 residues long. Germline V gene lookup returns CDR1 SGHVS and CDR2 FQNEAQ. Trimming shortened V by 11 bases and J by 4 bases, and 12 bases separated the two germline ends. CDR3 sequence: CAAAADYNEQFF. The CDR3 DNA reads TGTGCCGCGGCGGCAGATTACAATGAGCAGTTCTTC. The entire variable domain, with the rest obtained from reference TRBV7-8 and TRBJ2-1, is as follows: GAGVSQSPRYKVAKRGQDVALRCDPISGHVSLFWYQQALGQGPEFLTYFQNEAQLDKSGLPSDRFFAERPEGSVSTLKIQRTQQEDSAVYLCAAAADYNEQFFGPGTRLTVL.

This clone appeared once. The CDR3 sequence: CASSERGTALPPYGYTF. In DNA, the CDR3 is TGTGCCAGCAGCGAGAGAGGGACGGCCCTACCCCCTTACGGCTACACCTTC. The genes are TRBV9 and TRBJ1-2; possible D gene TRBD1, 5 bases. V dropped 3 bases and J dropped 8 bases, with 26 bases sitting between them. Germline-derived CDR1 and CDR2 are SGDLS and YYNGEE. There are 17 residues in the CDR3.

The V gene is TRBV28, the J gene TRBJ2-3; 7 bases are a match to TRBD2. CDR1 and CDR2 (germline): MDHEN, SYDVKM. The CDR3 extends over 15 amino acids. Trimming removed 8 bases from V and 2 bases from J; junction bases left unmatched: 10. This chain's CDR3 is CASVGEGGNTDTQYF. CDR3 bases: TGTGCCAGCGTGGGGGAGGGTGGGAACACAGATACGCAGTATTTT.

This chain uses TRBV5-6 with TRBJ2-7; the D is unclear. CDR1 is SGHDT, CDR2 YYEEEE, per germline. Trimming left V 0 bases short and J 7 bases short, with 14 bases between. CDR3 length equals 14 residues. This chain's CDR3 is CASSLEGLVWEQYF. DNA of the CDR3: TGTGCCAGCAGCTTGGAAGGCCTAGTGTGGGAGCAGTACTTC. Supplemented by reference TRBV5-6 and TRBJ2-7, the full variable domain reads DAGVTQSPTHLIKTRGQQVTLRCSPKSGHDTVSWYQQALGQGPQFIFQYYEEEERQRGNFPDRFSGHQFPNYSSELNVNALLLGDSALYLCASSLEGLVWEQYFGPGTRLTVT.

This rearrangement joins TRBV6-1 to TRBJ2-1; TRBD1 agrees at 8 bases. J lost 1 base, V lost 6 bases, and 5 bases had no gene match. CDR1 and CDR2 (germline): MNHNS, SASEGT. The CDR3 runs to 15 residues. CDR3 DNA: TGTGCCAGCAGCCAGGACAGGGCATCCTACAATGAGCAGTTCTTC. It translates to CASSQDRASYNEQFF.

The chain combines TRBV5-1 with TRBJ2-7; no clear D gene. The CDR3 spans 12 residues. V lost 7 bases to trimming and J lost 0 bases, with 8 bases between them. The germline CDR1 and CDR2 sequences are SGHRS and YFSETQ. The CDR3 coding sequence is TGCGCCAGCGGTGCCAACTCCTACGAGCAGTACTTC. Translating it yields CASGANSYEQYF.

The J gene is TRBJ2-1, the V gene TRBV11-2, with a tentative D call TRBD2 (6 bases). V lost 1 base, J lost 2 bases, and 15 bases lay in between. CDR3 length: 17 amino acids. Germline CDR1 and CDR2: SGHAT and FQNNGV. Here the CDR3 reads CASSLVGGNPPYNEQFF. The CDR3 coding sequence is TGTGCCAGCAGCTTAGTAGGAGGGAATCCCCCCTACAATGAGCAGTTCTTC.